This TCR beta chain was identified during a study of early T cells in non-severe SARS-CoV-2 infection. Study as a whole: It was bulk RNA from unsorted whole blood that was sequenced, and the chains were unpaired. Study results and caveats: Sequences matched to VDJdb favored anti-spike CD8 responses, while private and CD4 specificities were missed.

Tagging with unique molecular identifiers was applied to individual cDNA molecules. TCRdb analysed the 5' RACE reads with MiXCR anew, one entry per CDR3 protein. The sample has 80,000 or so distinct CDR3 sequences, approximately 12% seen once. This clonotype occurred many times. Antigen unknown. V lost 11 bases to trimming and J lost 3 bases, with 16 bases between them. The CDR3 spans 13 residues. The germline CDR1 and CDR2 sequences are SEHNR and FQNEAQ (reference sequence). The rearrangement uses TRBV7-9 and TRBJ1-2, with D unclear. The receptor was derived from an adult who was a healthcare worker with PCR-confirmed SARS-CoV-2 infection or an uninfected control (not recorded which). Specimen: whole blood. CDR3: CAVTPRPDYGYTF. The CDR3 DNA sequence: TGTGCCGTCACCCCCCGGCCTGACTATGGCTACACCTTC. The whole variable domain, remainder taken from reference TRBV7-9 and TRBJ1-2, is DTGVSQNPRHKITKRGQNVTFRCDPISEHNRLYWYRQTLGQGPEFLTYFQNEAQLEKSRLLSDRFSAERPKGSFSTLEIQRTEQGDSAMYLCAVTPRPDYGYTFGSGTRLTVV.